One sample yielded the 31 T cell receptor beta chains listed below, sequenced in a study of shared clonotypes between healthy human individuals. Positive CCR7 selection of CD45RO-negative cells yielded the naive CD8 cells, and terminally differentiated effector memory CD45RA+ cells were excluded. Assay: immunoSEQ multiplex PCR; the TCRdb copy retains only in-frame clones and omits some. The sample contains under 1 million clones, roughly 96% of which appear only once. The sample comprised naive CD8+ T cells sorted from blood. These receptors all come from a man aged 25-45 years in good health.

The chain uses TRBV11-3 and TRBJ1-1; TRBD1 matches at 8 bases. The ends lost 5 bases at V and 4 bases at J; junction bases unmatched: 12. In germline, CDR1 is SGHNT, CDR2 YENEEA. This CDR3 is built from 16 residues. The CDR3 DNA follows: TGTGCCAGCAGCACAGGGGGACCCCTGTTCGCCACTGAAGCTTTCTTT. This codes for CASSTGGPLFATEAFF.

The J gene is TRBJ2-5, the V gene TRBV7-9; D is possibly TRBD1 (6 bases). The CDR3 is 13 amino acids. The V gene lost 4 bases and the J gene lost 2 bases, with 8 bases spanning the gap. From germline, CDR1 is SEHNR and CDR2 FQNEAQ (reference sequence). The CDR3 coding sequence is TGTGCCAGCAGCTGGACAGCTCAAGAGACCCAGTACTTC. Its translation is CASSWTAQETQYF.

The rearrangement uses TRBV10-1 and TRBJ2-7, with TRBD1 matching 11 bases. The trim removed 6 bases at V and 5 bases at J, leaving 3 bases unmatched. From germline, CDR1 is WNHNN and CDR2 SYGVQD (reference sequence). CDR3 length equals 13 residues. The CDR3 reads CASSGQGADEQYF. The DNA for the CDR3 is TGCGCCAGCAGCGGACAGGGGGCGGACGAGCAGTACTTC.

This clone was counted a single time. The chain links TRBV28 to TRBJ2-7, with 10 bases identical to TRBD2. The CDR3 runs 15 residues. After removal of 6 bases from V and 4 bases from J, the junction contained 9 bases not matched to a gene. From germline, CDR1 is MDHEN and CDR2 SYDVKM. The CDR3 spells CASSPFNSGRYEQYF. The CDR3 DNA sequence: TGTGCCAGCAGCCCCTTCAATAGCGGGAGGTACGAGCAGTACTTC.

The chain carries TRBV2 and TRBJ2-1; D gene ambiguous. This CDR3 region has 15 residues. The germline gives CDR1 SNHLY, CDR2 FYNNEI. Trimming shortened V by 2 bases and J by 6 bases, and 14 bases separated the two germline ends. This CDR3 is CASSEKASRTNEQFF. In DNA, the CDR3 is TGTGCCAGCAGTGAAAAGGCGTCTAGAACCAATGAGCAGTTCTTC.

The J gene is TRBJ2-5, the V gene TRBV4-1; 11 nucleotides match TRBD1. Germline CDR1 reads MGHRA; CDR2 reads YSYEKL. The CDR3 extends over 16 amino acids. The V and J ends lost 6 bases and 1 base, in that order; junction bases with no gene match: 7. Here the CDR3 DNA reads TGCGCCAGCAGACCTACCGGGACAGGGGGCCAAGAGACCCAGTACTTC. Translated, it gives CASRPTGTGGQETQYF.

The gene calls are TRBV12-5 and TRBJ2-5, with TRBD2 matching over 12 bases. The CDR3 consists of 15 residues. The trim removed 3 bases at V and 5 bases at J, leaving 4 bases unmatched. Germline values: CDR1 LGHNT, CDR2 FRNRAP. CDR3 region: CASGFGLAGQETQYF. The CDR3 region has the DNA TGTGCTAGTGGTTTTGGACTAGCGGGACAGGAGACCCAGTACTTC.

The rearrangement uses TRBV4-2 and TRBJ2-1; D gene uncertain. With 3 bases removed from V and 0 bases from J, the gap between germline ends came to 9 bases. The CDR3 totals 15 residues. Per germline, CDR1 LGHNA and CDR2 YNFKEQ. The CDR3 coding sequence is TGTGCCAGCAGCCAGGCTTTTTCCTCCTACAATGAGCAGTTCTTC. This codes for CASSQAFSSYNEQFF.

The chain recombines TRBV6-6 with TRBJ2-3, with no clear D. The CDR3 runs to 16 residues. Trimming left V 6 bases short and J 0 bases short, with 16 bases between. Per the germline V gene, CDR1 is MNHNY and CDR2 is SVGAGI (reference sequence). The CDR3 coding sequence is TGTGCCAGCAGCCCTCGGATTGCTTTTAGCACAGATACGCAGTATTTT. This sequence encodes CASSPRIAFSTDTQYF.

The chain combines TRBV6-1 with TRBJ1-5, with 10 bases that match TRBD1. The V gene's germline CDR1 is MNHNS and CDR2 SASEGT. Trimming at V came to 5 bases and at J to 3 bases, leaving 4 bases not matched to a gene. The CDR3 has 15 residues. Here the CDR3 DNA reads TGTGCCAGCAGTCGGGACAGGGGCTACAATCAGCCCCAGCATTTT. Protein: CASSRDRGYNQPQHF.

This clone has a single count. The chain recombines TRBV9 with TRBJ2-1, with unresolved D. The CDR3 runs 10 residues. Germline assignment: CDR1 SGDLS and CDR2 YYNGEE. The ends were cut back, 7 bases at V and 6 bases at J, with 5 bases in the middle. Here the CDR3 DNA reads TGTGCCAGCCTTCTCAATGAGCAGTTCTTC. Translated: CASLLNEQFF.

The rearrangement links TRBV4-1 to TRBJ2-7, with 15 bases matching TRBD2. The CDR3 totals 17 residues. Germline values: CDR1 MGHRA, CDR2 YSYEKL. Losses at the gene ends were 0 bases for V and 9 bases for J; bases not matched to a gene: 9. This CDR3 is CASSQEGLAGGVAGQYF. In DNA form, the CDR3 reads TGCGCCAGCAGCCAAGAGGGACTAGCGGGAGGAGTTGCGGGGCAGTACTTC.

V is TRBV7-9 and J is TRBJ2-7, with 10 bases aligning to TRBD2. This CDR3 is 16 amino acids long. Germline assignment: CDR1 SEHNR and CDR2 FQNEAQ (reference sequence). V lost 5 bases to trimming and J lost 0 bases; unmatched junction nucleotides: 7. CDR3 residues: CASSQGSSGGSYEQYF. In nucleotides, the CDR3 is TGTGCCAGCAGCCAGGGTTCTAGCGGGGGCTCCTACGAGCAGTACTTC.

This sequence joins TRBV29-1 and TRBJ2-3, with a weak D call TRBD1 (6 bases). The V end was cut by 0 bases, the J end by 1 base, with 14 bases between. Per the germline V gene, CDR1 is SQVTM and CDR2 is ANQGSEA. The CDR3 is made up of 16 amino acids. This chain's CDR3 is CSVEDLQGFGTDTQYF. For the CDR3, the DNA is TGCAGCGTTGAAGATCTACAGGGATTCGGCACAGATACGCAGTATTTT.

This clone was detected once. CDR3 amino acids: CASSKGREQFF. The DNA of the CDR3 is TGTGCCAGCAGTAAGGGGAGAGAGCAGTTCTTC. This rearrangement joins TRBV27 to TRBJ2-1; D may correspond to TRBD1 or TRBD2 (5 bases each). Trimming removed 5 bases at V and 10 bases at J, with 9 bases between. This CDR3 spans 11 amino acids. Germline CDR1 is MNHEY and CDR2 is SMNVEV (reference sequence).

The gene calls are TRBV29-1 and TRBJ1-1; no definite D call. CDR1 and CDR2 from the germline V gene are SQVTM and ANQGSEA. CDR3 size: 18 residues. The V and J ends lost 5 bases and 2 bases respectively, with 27 bases between them. The CDR3 spells CSVHEGSFSWTLNTEAFF. CDR3 bases: TGCAGCGTTCATGAAGGGAGTTTCAGCTGGACCCTAAACACTGAAGCTTTCTTT.

The genes are TRBV19 and TRBJ2-2; perhaps TRBD2 as D (5 bases). Trimming removed 6 bases from V and 10 bases from J, with 9 bases in between. The germline V gene has CDR1 LNHDA and CDR2 SQIVND (reference sequence). CDR3 length equals 11 residues. This CDR3 is CASREGLELFF. The CDR3 nucleotides read TGTGCCAGTAGAGAGGGATTGGAGCTGTTTTTT.

The chain uses TRBV4-3 and TRBJ2-2; maybe TRBD1 (6 bases). Trimming pared 0 bases from V and 6 bases from J, leaving 11 bases between. Germline CDR1 reads LGHNA; CDR2 reads YSLEER. This CDR3 is 15 amino acids long. The CDR3 is CASSQDRGLAGELFF. DNA of the CDR3: TGCGCCAGCAGCCAAGACAGGGGATTAGCCGGGGAGCTGTTTTTT.

A single count supports this clone. This sequence joins TRBV11-2 and TRBJ1-5; no clear D. V lost 5 bases and J lost 7, with 12 bases in between. The CDR3 contains 13 residues. Germline V gene lookup returns CDR1 SGHAT and CDR2 FQNNGV. CDR3 DNA sequence: TGTGCCAGCAGCCTCCTCCAAAGCCAGCCCCAGCATTTT. Protein: CASSLLQSQPQHF.

The chain is built from TRBV11-2 and TRBJ2-7, with D unclear. CDR1 and CDR2 (germline): SGHAT, FQNNGV. V was pared by 5 bases and J by 6 bases, with 11 bases between. The CDR3 totals 12 residues. The CDR3 spells CASSGLTFEQYF. The DNA of the CDR3 is TGTGCCAGCAGCGGCCTCACCTTCGAGCAGTACTTC.

The chain combines TRBV29-1 with TRBJ2-3; 11 positions agree with TRBD2. Germline CDR1 reads SQVTM; CDR2 reads ANQGSEA. There are 24 residues in the CDR3. Trimming removed 0 bases from V and 0 bases from J; junction bases left unmatched: 26. The CDR3 sequence is CSVEEVLSARQVGGTSGSTDTQYF. The DNA of the CDR3 is TGCAGCGTTGAAGAAGTCCTGAGCGCAAGACAGGTTGGCGGGACTAGCGGTAGCACAGATACGCAGTATTTT.

This sequence joins TRBV27 and TRBJ1-2, with D possibly TRBD1 on 5 matching bases. Trimming took 0 bases from V and 10 from J, leaving 12 bases between them. The CDR3 has 13 amino acids. Germline V gives CDR1 MNHEY, CDR2 SMNVEV (reference sequence). Here the CDR3 DNA reads TGTGCCAGCAGTTTATCGAGGCGGGGCGACTACACCTTC. Its translation: CASSLSRRGDYTF.

The V and J genes are TRBV18 and TRBJ2-3; TRBD1 might be the D (7 bases). The V end was cut by 1 base, the J end by 0 bases, with 23 bases between. CDR1 KGHSH and CDR2 LQKENI come from the germline V gene. This CDR3 has 20 residues. CDR3 protein: CASSPRPTAGGTSSTDTQYF. DNA for the CDR3: TGTGCCAGCTCACCACGCCCGACAGCAGGGGGGACGTCTAGCACAGATACGCAGTATTTT. Full variable domain (missing parts from reference TRBV18 and TRBJ2-3): NAGVMQNPRHLVRRRGQEARLRCSPMKGHSHVYWYRQLPEEGLKFMVYLQKENIIDESGMPKERFSAEFPKEGPSILRIQQVVRGDSAAYFCASSPRPTAGGTSSTDTQYFGPGTRLTVL.

The chain links TRBV28 to TRBJ2-3, with a possible D match to TRBD1 (5 bases). Germline loops: CDR1 MDHEN, CDR2 SYDVKM. V gave up 7 bases and J gave up 1 base, with 15 bases separating them. The CDR3 spans 15 residues. The chain's CDR3 is CASNQGASGTDTQYF. The CDR3 nucleotides are TGTGCCAGCAATCAAGGGGCTTCGGGCACAGATACGCAGTATTTT.

V and J are TRBV11-3 and TRBJ2-2; 8 bases are a match to TRBD1. The CDR3 covers 15 residues. CDR1 and CDR2 (germline): SGHNT, YENEEA. The V gene end was trimmed by 7 bases and the J gene end by 2 bases; junction bases not matched to a gene: 6. CDR3 nucleotide sequence: TGTGCCAGCACCATAACAGGGGGAAACACCGGGGAGCTGTTTTTT. It encodes CASTITGGNTGELFF.

The chain links TRBV30 to TRBJ2-1; D uncertain. Between the trimmed V and J ends, which lost 2 bases and 4 bases, there was a span of 18 bases. This CDR3 is 16 amino acids long. The germline CDR1 and CDR2 sequences are GTSNPN and SVGIG (reference sequence). CDR3 sequence reads: CAWSSPLSERYNEQFF. The CDR3 coding sequence is TGTGCCTGGAGTTCCCCACTTAGTGAAAGATACAATGAGCAGTTCTTC.

V gene TRBV11-2 combines with J gene TRBJ2-1; a possible D gene is TRBD2 (6 bases). CDR1 and CDR2 from the germline V gene are SGHAT and FQNNGV. This CDR3 contains 17 residues. V shed 3 bases and J shed 0 bases, with 15 bases lying between them. The CDR3 region is CASSLTNSGVSYNEQFF. Here the CDR3 DNA reads TGTGCCAGCAGCTTGACGAATAGCGGAGTCTCCTACAATGAGCAGTTCTTC.

The rearrangement links TRBV5-1 to TRBJ2-1; TRBD2 matches 7 bases. J lost 5 bases, V lost 5 bases, and 7 bases had no gene match. The germline V gene has CDR1 SGHRS and CDR2 YFSETQ. This CDR3 is built from 14 residues. CDR3 DNA: TGCGCCAGCAGGGAGGGAGGGCCTCACAATGAGCAGTTCTTC. The encoded protein is CASREGGPHNEQFF.

This chain links TRBV2 with TRBJ2-4; D is possibly TRBD2 (6 bases). CDR1 and CDR2 (germline): SNHLY, FYNNEI. Trimming took off 7 bases at V and 1 base at J, with 26 bases between the two ends. The CDR3 is 19 residues long. The CDR3, as DNA: TGTGCCAGCACCCTGGATGGTAGCGGAGACCCCGGGGCCAAAAACATTCAGTACTTC. It specifies CASTLDGSGDPGAKNIQYF. The whole variable domain, filled in from reference TRBV2 and TRBJ2-4, reads EPEVTQTPSHQVTQMGQEVILRCVPISNHLYFYWYRQILGQKVEFLVSFYNNEISEKSEIFDDQFSVERPDGSNFTLKIRSTKLEDSAMYFCASTLDGSGDPGAKNIQYFGAGTRLSVL.

The CDR3 nucleotides read TGTGCCAGCAGCGTAGAGGCTGGGTTAAAGGGTGGCTACACCTTC. This sequence encodes CASSVEAGLKGGYTF. The V and J genes are TRBV9 and TRBJ1-2; D unresolved. Deletions cut 0 bases from V and 7 bases from J, with 16 bases between. This CDR3 is built from 15 residues. Per germline, CDR1 SGDLS and CDR2 YYNGEE.

The chain links TRBV13 to TRBJ2-7, with 7 bases that match TRBD2. Trimming removed 5 bases from V and 2 bases from J; junction bases left unmatched: 15. The CDR3 contains 17 residues. In germline, CDR1 is PRHDT, CDR2 FYEKMQ (reference sequence). CDR3 amino acids: CASSDIISGTGTYEQYF. The CDR3 DNA follows: TGTGCCAGCAGCGATATCATAAGCGGGACCGGTACCTACGAGCAGTACTTC.